What follows is one T cell receptor beta chain and its context. No antigen is known for it. Coverage ceases 3 residues before the CDR3 finishes, and the germline J gene fills in the end. The data originate from a study of T cells in women clearing cervical HPV infection. For the study at large: Cases: HPV16-related CIN3 or worse on histology, a couple of invasive cancers. Findings and limits, study-wide: Each sample's T-cell count was unknown, possibly confounding richness. Timing of associations relative to infection is unclear; T-cell subsets were not isolated.

Average input was around 1,200 ng genomic DNA for immunoSEQ TCR beta CDR3 amplification. Data came from immunoSEQ multiplex PCR; TCRdb stores just in-frame clones and leaves some out. The clone table shows under 50,000 clones, with the ten largest holding approximately 6%. The CDR3 contains 15 residues. The germline gives CDR1 SGHTA, CDR2 FQGNSA. The sample consisted of blood buffy coat. This chain joins TRBV7-2 and TRBJ2-5; tentatively, D is TRBD2 (6 bases). The clonotype was recovered from a woman aged 18-70 years with a cervical HPV16 infection that either progressed to CIN3+ or cleared (not recorded which). CDR3 bases read: TGTGCCAGCAGCTTTCCTGGGGGGAGCACAGATACC. This translates into CASSFPGGSTDT. The complete CDR3 sequence is CASSFPGGSTDTQYF.